These T cell receptor beta chains were read from a single sample in a study of vaccination and CD4 T cells after COVID-19. No antigen is known for these receptors. TCRdb reprocessed the PCR reads via MiXCR and lists one record per CDR3 protein. The top ten clones hold over 2.5% of a sample with about 20,000 distinct CDR3 sequences, approximately 45% of them seen once. Sequencing used CD4+ T cells from blood, cultured in vitro, obtained after SARS-CoV-2 vaccination. The receptor source for this set is a human donor who had recovered from COVID-19. Each CDR3 is given with its conserved first and last residue. The D gene is left open where the match is weak. Clone sizes are given selectively: once, few, many, or a class where the clone is expanded.

v_call: TRBV6-2/TRBV6-3
d_call: TRBD1
j_call: TRBJ1-2
clone_size: .
cdr3_nt: TGTGCCAGCAGCCGTGGACAGGGATTAGGAGGCTACACCTTC
cdr3_aa: CASSRGQGLGGYTF

v_call: TRBV10-2
d_call: .
j_call: TRBJ1-5
clone_size: .
cdr3_nt: TGCGCCAGCAGTGAGTCGACTCGAGATCAGCCCCAGCATTTT
cdr3_aa: CASSESTRDQPQHF

v_call: TRBV20-1
d_call: .
j_call: TRBJ1-3
clone_size: .
cdr3_nt: TGCAGTGCTAGAGATGATAGGGACTCTGGAAACACCATATATTTT
cdr3_aa: CSARDDRDSGNTIYF

v_call: TRBV6-2/TRBV6-3
d_call: TRBD1
j_call: TRBJ1-2
clone_size: .
cdr3_nt: TGTGCCAGCAGAGAGATTAGGGACAGGGCCATCTATGGCTACACCTTC
cdr3_aa: CASREIRDRAIYGYTF

v_call: TRBV7-2
d_call: TRBD1
j_call: TRBJ2-7
clone_size: once
cdr3_nt: TGTGCCAGCGGCTTACAGGGGGCGTCCTACGAGCAGTACTTC
cdr3_aa: CASGLQGASYEQYF

v_call: TRBV20-1
d_call: .
j_call: TRBJ2-1
clone_size: few
cdr3_nt: TGCAGTGCCAGGGAGTGGGGGGGCGTGTACAATGAGCAGTTCTTC
cdr3_aa: CSAREWGGVYNEQFF

v_call: TRBV7-2
d_call: .
j_call: TRBJ1-1
clone_size: once
cdr3_nt: TGTGCCAGCAGCTTAGGGTTAGCGAGGGGTGGCGTTGAAGCTTTCTTT
cdr3_aa: CASSLGLARGGVEAFF

v_call: TRBV7-9
d_call: .
j_call: TRBJ1-1
clone_size: .
cdr3_nt: TGTGCCAGCAGCTTCAAGGGTGGGACTGAAGCTTTCTTT
cdr3_aa: CASSFKGGTEAFF

v_call: TRBV6-2/TRBV6-3
d_call: TRBD1
j_call: TRBJ1-5
clone_size: .
cdr3_nt: TGTGCCAGCAGTTACAGCCCCGGGACAGGGGGCGCGTATAGCAATCAGCCCCAGCATTTT
cdr3_aa: CASSYSPGTGGAYSNQPQHF

v_call: TRBV18
d_call: .
j_call: TRBJ1-5
clone_size: .
cdr3_nt: TGTGCCAGCTCAATGAACAGGGACCAGCCCCAGCATTTT
cdr3_aa: CASSMNRDQPQHF

v_call: TRBV24-1
d_call: .
j_call: TRBJ2-1
clone_size: few
cdr3_nt: TGTGCCACCAGTGATTCCCTTTACAATGAGCAGTTCTTC
cdr3_aa: CATSDSLYNEQFF

v_call: TRBV19
d_call: .
j_call: TRBJ2-3
clone_size: .
cdr3_nt: TGTGCCAGTAGTCAGGGATTGGCAGATACGCAGTATTTT
cdr3_aa: CASSQGLADTQYF

v_call: TRBV4-3
d_call: .
j_call: TRBJ1-3
clone_size: .
cdr3_nt: TGCGCCAGTAGCACAGGACAGCGCTCTGGAAACACCATATATTTT
cdr3_aa: CASSTGQRSGNTIYF

v_call: TRBV20-1
d_call: .
j_call: TRBJ2-7
clone_size: few
cdr3_nt: TGCAGTGCTAGAGGGACAGTCTCCTACGAGCAGTACTTC
cdr3_aa: CSARGTVSYEQYF

v_call: TRBV7-3
d_call: TRBD2
j_call: TRBJ2-3
clone_size: medium-sized
cdr3_nt: TGTGCCAGCAGCTCCCCCCCGGGAGGACACCCCACAGATACGCAGTATTTT
cdr3_aa: CASSSPPGGHPTDTQYF

v_call: TRBV6-1
d_call: TRBD2
j_call: TRBJ2-5
clone_size: few
cdr3_nt: TGTGCCAGCAGCGCCTACGGGGGGGCTTCGCTAGAGACCCAGTACTTC
cdr3_aa: CASSAYGGASLETQYF

v_call: TRBV25-1
d_call: TRBD1
j_call: TRBJ1-1
clone_size: .
cdr3_nt: TGTACCAGCAGACAGGGGCCCGGGACTGAAGCTTTCTTT
cdr3_aa: CTSRQGPGTEAFF

v_call: TRBV6-1
d_call: TRBD2
j_call: TRBJ2-3
clone_size: medium-sized
cdr3_nt: TGTGCCAGTCAGAGACTAGCGGCTAGCACAGATACGCAGTATTTT
cdr3_aa: CASQRLAASTDTQYF

v_call: TRBV5-5
d_call: .
j_call: TRBJ2-2
clone_size: few
cdr3_nt: TGTGCCAGCAGCCTCCTGGGGACGACCGGGGAGCTGTTTTTT
cdr3_aa: CASSLLGTTGELFF

v_call: TRBV7-2
d_call: .
j_call: TRBJ1-3
clone_size: .
cdr3_nt: TGTGCCAGCAGGCGAGCTGGAAACACCATATATTTT
cdr3_aa: CASRRAGNTIYF

v_call: TRBV19
d_call: TRBD1
j_call: TRBJ2-7
clone_size: .
cdr3_nt: TGTGCCAGTAGTCCTCGGACAGGGACGGGCTACGAGCAGTACTTC
cdr3_aa: CASSPRTGTGYEQYF

v_call: TRBV24-1
d_call: TRBD1
j_call: TRBJ2-3
clone_size: .
cdr3_nt: TGTGCCACCAGTCCCCGGACAGGGGGCAGGACAGATACGCAGTATTTT
cdr3_aa: CATSPRTGGRTDTQYF

v_call: TRBV27
d_call: .
j_call: TRBJ2-2
clone_size: .
cdr3_nt: TGTGCCAGCAGTTTCTACAGGGACACCGGGGAGCTGTTTTTT
cdr3_aa: CASSFYRDTGELFF

v_call: TRBV20-1
d_call: .
j_call: TRBJ1-5
clone_size: few
cdr3_nt: TGCAGCGTAATCTTAGGGGAGGGCAATCAGCCCCAGCATTTT
cdr3_aa: CSVILGEGNQPQHF

v_call: TRBV20-1
d_call: .
j_call: TRBJ2-2
clone_size: few
cdr3_nt: TGCAGTGCTAGAGGCGGGACACCGAACACCGGGGAGCTGTTTTTT
cdr3_aa: CSARGGTPNTGELFF

v_call: TRBV15
d_call: .
j_call: TRBJ1-1
clone_size: .
cdr3_nt: TGTGCCACCAGCAGAGAACGGGGGGGAGAAACTGAAGCTTTCTTT
cdr3_aa: CATSRERGGETEAFF

v_call: TRBV6-1
d_call: .
j_call: TRBJ1-1
clone_size: few
cdr3_nt: TGTGCCAGCAGCAGGGGTAGGAACACTGAAGCTTTCTTT
cdr3_aa: CASSRGRNTEAFF

v_call: TRBV6-1
d_call: .
j_call: TRBJ1-5
clone_size: few
cdr3_nt: TGTGCCAGCAGTGGGGACAGCAATCAGCCCCAGCATTTT
cdr3_aa: CASSGDSNQPQHF

v_call: TRBV6-1
d_call: TRBD2
j_call: TRBJ2-5
clone_size: few
cdr3_nt: TGTGCCAGCAGGCCCGGGACTAGCGGGAGGAGCATTTTAGAGACCCAGTACTTC
cdr3_aa: CASRPGTSGRSILETQYF

v_call: TRBV2
d_call: .
j_call: TRBJ2-5
clone_size: .
cdr3_nt: TGTGCCAGCAGGGACATCAAGGGGAAAGAGACCCAGTACTTC
cdr3_aa: CASRDIKGKETQYF

v_call: TRBV20-1
d_call: TRBD1
j_call: TRBJ2-4
clone_size: .
cdr3_nt: TGCAGTGCTAGAGGGACAGGGGAGGAGGTCATTCAGTACTTC
cdr3_aa: CSARGTGEEVIQYF

v_call: TRBV6-1
d_call: .
j_call: TRBJ1-2
clone_size: .
cdr3_nt: TGTGCCAGCAGTGAGACTGTACGGGGGCTTAACTATGGCTACACCTTC
cdr3_aa: CASSETVRGLNYGYTF

v_call: TRBV7-2
d_call: .
j_call: TRBJ1-3
clone_size: .
cdr3_nt: TGTGCCAGCAGCTTAGCGGGACTCTCGACGGACACCATATATTTT
cdr3_aa: CASSLAGLSTDTIYF

v_call: TRBV19
d_call: .
j_call: TRBJ2-6
clone_size: once
cdr3_nt: TGTGCCAGTAGTCTAGAGGGGGCTGGGGCCAACGTCCTGACTTTC
cdr3_aa: CASSLEGAGANVLTF

v_call: TRBV5-4
d_call: .
j_call: TRBJ2-1
clone_size: .
cdr3_nt: TGTGCCAGTGGGAGATCCTACAATGAGCAGTTCTTC
cdr3_aa: CASGRSYNEQFF

v_call: TRBV25-1
d_call: .
j_call: TRBJ1-1
clone_size: .
cdr3_nt: TGTGCCAGCAGGGGGGGGCCTATGGGAGCTTTCTTT
cdr3_aa: CASRGGPMGAFF

v_call: TRBV7-2
d_call: .
j_call: TRBJ2-3
clone_size: .
cdr3_nt: TGTGCCAGCAGCCCCATATCCTCCGGGGCAGATACGCAGTATTTT
cdr3_aa: CASSPISSGADTQYF

v_call: TRBV11-1
d_call: TRBD1
j_call: TRBJ1-1
clone_size: few
cdr3_nt: TGTGCCAGCAGCTTAGGTATGGGGACAGGAGGACTTTTGGAAGCTTTCTTT
cdr3_aa: CASSLGMGTGGLLEAFF